The 12 T cell receptor beta chains below come from one sample, sequenced in a study of blood T cell repertoires in COVID-19. Clones were sequenced by immunoSEQ multiplex PCR, and TCRdb holds only the in-frame ones, with some missing. The sample records 470,000 or so clones, around 85% being singletons. The sequencing input was peripheral blood. These receptors originate from a human donor in a cohort sampled during active COVID-19.

This rearrangement joins TRBV7-2 to TRBJ2-7; 8 bases match TRBD2. The J segment lost 4 bases and the V segment lost 1 base, leaving 3 bases of the junction unmatched. This CDR3 region has 14 residues. Germline CDR1 is SGHTA and CDR2 is FQGNSA. CDR3 in amino acids: CASSLVSGGYEQYF. CDR3 sequence (DNA): TGTGCCAGCAGCTTAGTGTCGGGAGGGTACGAGCAGTACTTC.

The V call is TRBV30, the J call TRBJ1-1; D is unclear. Trimming took off 4 bases at V and 2 bases at J, with 11 bases between the two ends. Germline V gene lookup returns CDR1 GTSNPN and CDR2 SVGIG (reference sequence). This CDR3 contains 13 residues. CDR3 DNA sequence: TGTGCCTGGATGCGCGGCTTAAACACTGAAGCTTTCTTT. Translation gives CAWMRGLNTEAFF. The variable domain in full, completed from reference TRBV30 and TRBJ1-1, reads SQTIHQWPATLVQPVGSPLSLECTVEGTSNPNLYWYRQAAGRGLQLLFYSVGIGQISSEVPQNLSASRPQDRQFILSSKKLLLSDSGFYLCAWMRGLNTEAFFGQGTRLTVV.

This clone occurred a few times. V and J are TRBV29-1 and TRBJ2-7; 7 bases match TRBD2. J gave up 2 bases and V 6 bases, and 10 bases lay outside the gene matches. The CDR3 contains 14 residues. The germline gives CDR1 SQVTM, CDR2 ANQGSEA. The CDR3, as DNA: TGCAGCGTCCGTCGGCTAGCGGCAACCTACGAGCAGTACTTC. Amino acid sequence: CSVRRLAATYEQYF.

This clone has only a few counts. This chain uses TRBV28 with TRBJ1-1; 7 positions match TRBD1. The CDR3 spans 15 residues. CDR1 is MDHEN and CDR2 is SYDVKM in the germline V gene. Unmatched junction bases numbered 4, after V lost 2 bases and J lost 1 base. The CDR3 DNA reads TGTGCCAGCAGTTTAGCCCGGACAGGGAACACTGAAGCTTTCTTT. This encodes CASSLARTGNTEAFF.

This clone occurred once. The chain is built from TRBV2 and TRBJ2-5; TRBD2 is a possible D gene (6 bases). The V gene lost 2 bases and the J gene lost 2 bases, with 18 bases spanning the gap. The CDR3 sequence is 17 residues long. The V gene's germline CDR1 is SNHLY and CDR2 FYNNEI. In nucleotides, the CDR3 is TGTGCCAGCAGTGAACGGATTAGCGGACGGTTGCAAGAGACCCAGTACTTC. Its translation: CASSERISGRLQETQYF.

This clone has a single count. This sequence joins TRBV9 and TRBJ2-7, with 11 bases lining up with TRBD2. The germline V gene encodes CDR1 SGDLS and CDR2 YYNGEE. The V gene end was trimmed by 2 bases and the J gene end by 6 bases; junction bases not matched to a gene: 13. CDR3 length equals 17 residues. The CDR3 region is CASSVSGTSGAGGEQYF. The CDR3 coding sequence is TGTGCCAGCAGCGTTTCCGGGACTAGCGGCGCCGGGGGCGAGCAGTACTTC.

The chain recombines TRBV3-1 (or the pseudogene TRBV3-2) with TRBJ2-7, with D tentatively TRBD1 (7 bases). This CDR3 contains 17 residues. Germline assignment: CDR1 LGHDT and CDR2 YNNKEL (reference sequence). The V end was cut by 0 bases, the J end by 3 bases, with 18 bases between. CDR3: CASSQDQGQGGNYEQYF. The CDR3 DNA reads TGTGCCAGCAGCCAAGATCAGGGCCAGGGGGGTAACTACGAGCAGTACTTC.

The V and J genes are TRBV19 and TRBJ2-1; a possible D gene is TRBD1 (5 bases). This CDR3 comprises 16 residues. V was cut by 7 bases and J by 0 bases, with 16 bases left in between. Looked up from germline, CDR1 is LNHDA and CDR2 is SQIVND (reference sequence). The CDR3 spells CASTTRQGNSYNEQFF. DNA for the CDR3: TGTGCCAGTACCACCCGGCAGGGTAACTCCTACAATGAGCAGTTCTTC.

Concerning this clone itself: The same CDR3 can be traced to other DNA sequences in this sample. The rearrangement joins TRBV9 to TRBJ1-5, with 9 bases matching TRBD1. CDR1 SGDLS and CDR2 YYNGEE come from the germline V gene. Losses at the gene ends were 2 bases for V and 6 bases for J; bases not matched to a gene: 3. The CDR3 is 14 residues long. This chain's CDR3 is CASSVGQGGQPQHF. For the CDR3, the DNA is TGTGCCAGCAGCGTGGGACAGGGAGGTCAGCCCCAGCATTTT. Filled out from reference TRBV9 and TRBJ1-5, the complete variable domain reads DSGVTQTPKHLITATGQRVTLRCSPRSGDLSVYWYQQSLDQGLQFLIQYYNGEERAKGNILERFSAQQFPDLHSELNLSSLELGDSALYFCASSVGQGGQPQHFGDGTRLSIL.

The chain uses TRBV19 and TRBJ2-7; possible D gene TRBD1, 5 bases. Germline CDR1 and CDR2: LNHDA and SQIVND (reference sequence). The CDR3 has 14 amino acids. Trimming left V 5 bases short and J 4 bases short, with 15 bases between. The CDR3 region has the DNA TGTGCCAGTAGTGACTCAGGGAATCTGTACGAGCAGTACTTC. Amino acids: CASSDSGNLYEQYF.

V is TRBV11-3 and J is TRBJ1-1; 8 bases align to TRBD1. The CDR3 runs 14 residues. With 2 bases clipped from V and 4 bases from J, the junction kept 3 bases outside the gene matches. The germline V gene encodes CDR1 SGHNT and CDR2 YENEEA. The CDR3 DNA follows: TGTGCCAGCAGCTTAACAGGGGGTTCCACTGAAGCTTTCTTT. Translating gives CASSLTGGSTEAFF.

This clone was seen only once. The rearrangement links TRBV6-2 or TRBV6-3 to TRBJ2-2, with 7 bases that match TRBD1. The V and J ends lost 4 bases and 0 bases, in that order; junction bases with no gene match: 5. Germline V gives CDR1 MNHEY, CDR2 SVGEGT. The CDR3 runs to 16 residues. The CDR3 bases are TGTGCCAGCAGTTCGAGGGGACAGTCGAACACCGGGGAGCTGTTTTTT. Translating gives CASSSRGQSNTGELFF.